These 12 T cell receptor beta chains came from one sample sequenced in a study of chemoradiotherapy in HPV16-positive cancers. The data were produced by immunoSEQ multiplex PCR, yet TCRdb's version contains in-frame clones alone and is incomplete. The sample records about 9,700 clones, about 91% being singletons. The sequencing used blood, collected from a patient who underwent chemoradiotherapy. The receptors come from a human donor with HPV-associated anogenital cancer.

V and J are TRBV11-2 and TRBJ1-1; 10 bases are shared with TRBD1. V dropped 5 bases and J dropped 4; count of bases not matched to a gene: 13. The V gene's germline CDR1 is SGHAT and CDR2 FQNNGV. This CDR3 has 17 residues. The CDR3 sequence is CASSPAEGQGLGTEAFF. DNA of the CDR3: TGTGCCAGCAGCCCAGCGGAGGGACAGGGGCTGGGCACTGAAGCTTTCTTT.

J is TRBJ1-2 and V is TRBV2, with no clear D. The germline V and J ends were trimmed by 4 bases and 8 bases, with 8 bases remaining between them. The CDR3 contains 11 residues. CDR1 is SNHLY and CDR2 is FYNNEI in the germline V gene. CDR3 amino acids: CASSGTRGYTF. The CDR3 nucleotides read TGTGCCAGCAGTGGGACTCGGGGCTACACCTTC.

The chain couples TRBV4-2 to TRBJ1-1, with D uncertain. CDR1 and CDR2 (germline): LGHNA, YNFKEQ. The CDR3 extends over 14 amino acids. Trimming took 0 bases from V and 1 from J, leaving 6 bases between them. The CDR3 loop reads CASSQEGANTEAFF. CDR3 coding DNA: TGTGCCAGCAGCCAAGAGGGAGCGAACACTGAAGCTTTCTTT.

This clone was observed a single time. The chain is built from TRBV4-3 and TRBJ1-5; TRBD1 is a possible D gene (6 bases). The CDR3 consists of 16 residues. From germline, CDR1 is LGHNA and CDR2 YSLEER. V was clipped by 1 base and J by 4 bases, with 14 bases between them. The CDR3 coding sequence is TGCGCCAGCAGCCAAGGAGCCGGGACAAGGAATCAGCCCCAGCATTTT. Protein product: CASSQGAGTRNQPQHF.

The chain carries TRBV11-2 and TRBJ2-5, with D possibly matching TRBD1 (5 bases). V dropped 1 base and J dropped 3 bases, with 9 bases sitting between them. The CDR3 consists of 14 residues. In germline, CDR1 is SGHAT, CDR2 FQNNGV. CDR3 nucleotides: TGTGCCAGCAGCTTAGGTGTAGGGGAAGAGACCCAGTACTTC. Amino acids: CASSLGVGEETQYF.

This rearrangement joins TRBV28 to TRBJ1-2; no clear D. Germline CDR1 MDHEN, CDR2 SYDVKM. V was trimmed by 5 bases and J by 7 bases, leaving 14 bases between them. The CDR3 runs to 13 residues. CDR3 protein: CASSPRTVGGYTF. In nucleotides, the CDR3 is TGTGCCAGCAGTCCTCGGACCGTCGGTGGCTACACCTTC.

The chain recombines TRBV30 with TRBJ2-3, with TRBD2 matching over 7 bases. Germline lookup yields CDR1 GTSNPN and CDR2 SVGIG (reference sequence). V gave up 4 bases and J gave up 2 bases; unmatched junction bases: 6. The CDR3 spans 14 residues. Here the CDR3 DNA reads TGTGCCTGGACCATGGGGGGGAACACAGATACGCAGTATTTT. Its translation is CAWTMGGNTDTQYF. Looking up the rest from reference TRBV30 and TRBJ2-3 gives the full variable domain: SQTIHQWPATLVQPVGSPLSLECTVEGTSNPNLYWYRQAAGRGLQLLFYSVGIGQISSEVPQNLSASRPQDRQFILSSKKLLLSDSGFYLCAWTMGGNTDTQYFGPGTRLTVL.

The rearrangement joins TRBV6-5 to TRBJ2-1; D may match TRBD1 or TRBD2 (5 bases each). Germline V CDR1 and CDR2: MNHEY, SVGAGI. This CDR3 is built from 14 residues. The V end lost 2 bases, the J end lost 5 bases, and 10 bases lay between the germline ends. CDR3 sequence reads: CASSYGAGDNEQFF. DNA for the CDR3: TGTGCCAGCAGTTACGGGGCGGGCGACAATGAGCAGTTCTTC.

This chain joins TRBV5-1 and TRBJ2-7, with 14 bases fitting TRBD2. The J segment lost 0 bases and the V segment lost 3 bases, leaving 5 bases of the junction unmatched. The CDR3 sequence is 17 residues long. CDR1 is SGHRS and CDR2 is YFSETQ in the germline V gene. The CDR3 sequence is CASSSGLAGGNSYEQYF. Here the CDR3 DNA reads TGCGCCAGCAGCTCAGGACTAGCGGGGGGCAACTCCTACGAGCAGTACTTC. Full variable domain (outside the CDR3, taken from reference TRBV5-1 and TRBJ2-7): KAGVTQTPRYLIKTRGQQVTLSCSPISGHRSVSWYQQTPGQGLQFLFEYFSETQRNKGNFPGRFSGRQFSNSRSEMNVSTLELGDSALYLCASSSGLAGGNSYEQYFGPGTRLTVT.

V is TRBV6-1 and J is TRBJ1-2, with D uncertain. The germline V gene has CDR1 MNHNS and CDR2 SASEGT. The ends were cut back, 0 bases at V and 4 bases at J, with 15 bases in the middle. This CDR3 is built from 16 residues. DNA of the CDR3: TGTGCCAGCAGTGAAGCAGGTAATCCGGGCCCCTATGGCTACACCTTC. Protein sequence: CASSEAGNPGPYGYTF.

This chain connects TRBV13 to TRBJ2-1; 9 nucleotides line up with TRBD2. This CDR3 contains 18 residues. From germline, CDR1 is PRHDT and CDR2 FYEKMQ (reference sequence). J lost 0 bases, V lost 6 bases, and 12 bases had no gene match. CDR3 protein: CASSSSLSGGISYNEQFF. CDR3 nucleotide sequence: TGTGCCAGCAGTTCGTCTCTCAGCGGGGGGATCTCCTACAATGAGCAGTTCTTC.

This chain links TRBV2 with TRBJ1-1, with 8 nucleotides matching TRBD1. After removal of 6 bases from V and 6 bases from J, the junction contained 15 bases not matched to a gene. The germline V gene has CDR1 SNHLY and CDR2 FYNNEI. The CDR3 sequence is 16 residues long. CDR3 in amino acids: CASRGTGSTILSEAFF. The DNA of the CDR3 is TGTGCCAGCAGGGGGACAGGATCCACCATATTATCTGAAGCTTTCTTT.